The TCR beta chain under discussion was sequenced for a study of cytotoxic CD8 clonotypes in ibrutinib-treated CLL (dated by TCRdb to the early 2020s). For the study in its entirety: In this cohort, 15 patients were treatment-naive and under 13 were relapsed/refractory, while about 17 had unmutated IGHV. Partial responses were observed in approximately 24 patients and complete responses in 2; after a median follow-up of 68 months, remission was maintained in some 14 patients and progression was observed in approximately 12. Response samples were obtained after a median of around 11 months of treatment, with a range of roughly 6 to 40 months. Samples averaged approximately 250,000 productive templates and 94,082 productive rearrangements. Longitudinal samples were available for about 30% of the roughly 86 trial participants. Cryopreserved peripheral blood mononuclear cells were obtained before treatment, at response, and at either sustained remission or disease progression. Patients were still on ibrutinib when every remission and progressive disease sample was collected. Results the study describes overall, beyond this receptor: At baseline, clonality was higher than in age-matched healthy donors and showed a strong correlation with circulating CD8+ T-cell counts. Public clonotypes were rare and either shrank or stayed stable during treatment, and the rise in clonality at ibrutinib response reflected expansion of private clonotypes. An increase in clonality was observed at ibrutinib response, with clonality remaining stable during sustained remission and falling back toward baseline at progression. Lymph node repertoires were not examined, and the timing of sampling was not matched between patients in sustained remission and those whose disease progressed.

This clone was recorded a few times. This receptor's antigen is unknown. No clone much larger than this one lies a single base away; base qualities are absent. The CDR3 runs 16 amino acids, cysteine and phenylalanine included. The retained sequence is limited to the CDR3, 48 bases, with the frame set at the first base. The germline V gene supplies CDR1 SGHRS and CDR2 YFSETQ. Germline trimming: 1 base from V, 0 bases from J; junction bases outside gene matches: 5. A MiSeq instrument was used for deep resolution sequencing, which targeted depths ranging from 1 in 1 million up to 1 in 200,000 T cells, with coverage averaging 10x for each clonotype. The immunoSEQ hsTCRB Kit was used to generate the TCR beta libraries. On the authors' methods: ImmunoSEQ Data Assistant and ImmunoSEQ Analyzer were used for data analysis, and V, D and J genes were assigned according to IMGT definitions. Clonality, which ranges from 0 to 1, was calculated by subtracting the normalized Shannon entropy of productive rearrangement frequencies from one. Only overrepresented clonotypes making up at least 0.05% of the repertoire of each patient were included in the public clonotype analysis. Thirteen age-matched healthy donor repertoires from immuneACCESS were used as controls for clonality. Drawn from immuneACCESS, this table holds only the in-frame rearrangements with V and J called that TCRdb kept. Clones are partly lost; checked studies trace under half to an unresolved V gene and leave the rest unexplained. V and J calls and clone size are those listed in that table; D and trimming were worked out from the DNA. The sample table holds over 25,000 clones, of which about 78% were seen once. 51% of the sample rests with the top ten.

For TCR beta library preparation, roughly 1.8 micrograms of genomic DNA was extracted from cryopreserved PBMCs. Longitudinal blood samples from CLL patients on ibrutinib monotherapy underwent high-throughput TCR beta sequencing. The patients took part in an open-label, single-center phase 2 trial of ibrutinib monotherapy. This clonotype was obtained from a human donor with chronic lymphocytic leukemia. Recombination connected TRBV5-1 to TRBJ2-7; TRBD1 agrees with 9 junctional bases. Sequencing used PBMCs, obtained after 36 months of ibrutinib treatment. The CDR3 corresponds to CASSLSGQGSSYEQYF. In nucleotides, the sequence is TGCGCCAGCAGCTTGTCGGGACAGGGATCCTCCTACGAGCAGTACTTC. Joined to the reference TRBV5-1 and TRBJ2-7 proteins, this CDR3 gives the full variable domain: KAGVTQTPRYLIKTRGQQVTLSCSPISGHRSVSWYQQTPGQGLQFLFEYFSETQRNKGNFPGRFSGRQFSNSRSEMNVSTLELGDSALYLCASSLSGQGSSYEQYFGPGTRLTVT.